A selection of T cell receptor beta chains follows, all from one sample in a study of T cell responses to AZD1222 COVID-19 vaccine. TCRdb's copy holds only in-frame clones and misses some; the assay was immunoSEQ multiplex PCR. This table has roughly 140,000 clones, around nine tenths appearing once. Sequencing used peripheral blood, obtained 28 days after the second AZD1222 dose. The receptors come from an adult who received the AZD1222 COVID-19 vaccine. Both conserved end residues are part of each CDR3. D genes are given only for firm matches. Some rows mark clone size as missing; the rest say once, few, many or name a class of expanded clone.

CDR3	DNA	size	V	D	J
CASSLAGRGEQYF	TGTGCCAGCAGCTTAGCAGGAAGGGGCGAGCAGTACTTC	once	TRBV7-6	.	TRBJ2-7
CASSLDRVETQYF	TGCGCCAGCAGTTTGGACAGGGTAGAGACCCAGTACTTC	.	TRBV10-2	TRBD1	TRBJ2-5
CASSQGREETQYF	TGTGCCAGCAGCCAAGGCCGGGAAGAGACCCAGTACTTC	.	TRBV3-1/TRBV3-2	.	TRBJ2-5
CASTSGSTDTQYF	TGTGCCAGCACCAGCGGGTCCACAGATACGCAGTATTTT	.	TRBV28	.	TRBJ2-3
CASKLQGYTGELFF	TGTGCCAGCAAACTACAGGGATACACCGGGGAGCTGTTTTTT	.	TRBV7-2	.	TRBJ2-2
CASSPTGGNYGYTF	TGTGCCAGCAGCCCGACAGGGGGGAACTATGGCTACACCTTC	.	TRBV7-9	TRBD1	TRBJ1-2
CASSQLGTSGEEFF	TGTGCCAGCAGCCAACTTGGGACTAGCGGAGAAGAATTCTTC	once	TRBV3-1/TRBV3-2	TRBD2	TRBJ2-1
CASSPPLGMRHQPQHF	TGTGCCAGCAGCCCGCCCTTGGGGATGCGGCATCAGCCCCAGCATTTT	.	TRBV28	.	TRBJ1-5
CASSQAAANSYNEQFF	TGTGCCAGCAGCCAAGCGGCAGCAAACTCCTACAATGAGCAGTTCTTC	.	TRBV4-2	.	TRBJ2-1
CASSPPIGGYYGYTF	TGCGCCAGCAGCCCTCCGATTGGTGGCTACTATGGCTACACCTTC	.	TRBV4-1	.	TRBJ1-2
CASSPIGTGDYGYTF	TGTGCCAGCTCACCTATCGGGACAGGGGACTATGGCTACACCTTC	.	TRBV18	TRBD1	TRBJ1-2
CASSLAEIGGYTF	TGTGCCAGCAGCTTAGCTGAGATCGGGGGCTACACCTTC	.	TRBV7-9	.	TRBJ1-2
CASSPLDNQPQHF	TGTGCCAGCTCACCCTTAGACAATCAGCCCCAGCATTTT	.	TRBV18	.	TRBJ1-5
CASSLKASTHEQYF	TGTGCCAGCAGCTTGAAGGCTAGCACCCACGAGCAGTACTTC	.	TRBV7-2	.	TRBJ2-7
CATSEGARNSPLHF	TGTGCCACCAGTGAAGGGGCAAGGAATTCACCCCTCCACTTT	.	TRBV24-1	.	TRBJ1-6
CASSPYGTNTEAFF	TGTGCCAGCAGCCCCTATGGGACGAACACTGAAGCTTTCTTT	.	TRBV7-6	.	TRBJ1-1